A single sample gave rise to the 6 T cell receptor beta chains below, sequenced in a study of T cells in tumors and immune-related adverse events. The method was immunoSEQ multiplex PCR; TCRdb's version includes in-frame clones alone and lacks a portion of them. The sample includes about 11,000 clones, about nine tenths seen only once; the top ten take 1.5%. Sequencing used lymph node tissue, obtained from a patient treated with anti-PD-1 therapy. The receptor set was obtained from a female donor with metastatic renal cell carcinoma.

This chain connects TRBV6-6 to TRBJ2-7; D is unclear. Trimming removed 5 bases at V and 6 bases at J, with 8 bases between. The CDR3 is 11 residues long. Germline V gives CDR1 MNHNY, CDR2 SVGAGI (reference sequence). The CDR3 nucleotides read TGTGCCAGCAGTGCGGAAGGCGAGCAGTACTTC. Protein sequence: CASSAEGEQYF.

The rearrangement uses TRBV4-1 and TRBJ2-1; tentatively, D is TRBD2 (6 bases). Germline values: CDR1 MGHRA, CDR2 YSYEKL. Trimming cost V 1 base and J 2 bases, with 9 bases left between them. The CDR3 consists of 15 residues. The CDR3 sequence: CASSQVAGPYNEQFF. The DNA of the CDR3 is TGCGCCAGCAGCCAAGTGGCGGGACCCTACAATGAGCAGTTCTTC.

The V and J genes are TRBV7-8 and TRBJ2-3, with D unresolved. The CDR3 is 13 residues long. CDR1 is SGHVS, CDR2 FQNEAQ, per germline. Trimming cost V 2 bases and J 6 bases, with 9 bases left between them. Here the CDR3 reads CASSLTDPDTQYF. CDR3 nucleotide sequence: TGTGCCAGCAGCTTAACCGATCCGGATACGCAGTATTTT.

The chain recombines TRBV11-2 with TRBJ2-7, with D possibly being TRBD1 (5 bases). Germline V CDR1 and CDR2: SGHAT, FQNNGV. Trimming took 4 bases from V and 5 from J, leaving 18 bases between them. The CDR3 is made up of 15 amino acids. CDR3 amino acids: CASSSYQGPRDEQYF. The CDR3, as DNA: TGTGCCAGCAGCTCCTACCAGGGCCCCAGGGACGAGCAGTACTTC.

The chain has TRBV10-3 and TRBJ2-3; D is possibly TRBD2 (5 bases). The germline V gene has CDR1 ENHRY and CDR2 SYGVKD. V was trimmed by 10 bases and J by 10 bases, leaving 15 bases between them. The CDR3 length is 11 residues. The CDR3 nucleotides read TGTGCCAACGGTCCCGCGGGTGCGCAGTATTTT. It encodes CANGPAGAQYF.

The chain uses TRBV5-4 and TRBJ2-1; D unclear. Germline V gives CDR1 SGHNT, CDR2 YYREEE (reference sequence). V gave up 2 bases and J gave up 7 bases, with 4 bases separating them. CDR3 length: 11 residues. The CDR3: CASSLMNEQFF. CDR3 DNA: TGTGCCAGCAGCTTAATGAATGAGCAGTTCTTC. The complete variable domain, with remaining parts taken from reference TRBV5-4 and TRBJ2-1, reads ETGVTQSPTHLIKTRGQQVTLRCSSQSGHNTVSWYQQALGQGPQFIFQYYREEENGRGNFPPRFSGLQFPNYSSELNVNALELDDSALYLCASSLMNEQFFGPGTRLTVL.